These T cell receptor beta chains were read from a single sample in a study of cytomegalovirus exposure and HLA in healthy donors. Assay used: immunoSEQ multiplex PCR; TCRdb lists only in-frame clones, some missing. Of about 150,000 clones in the sample, roughly 72% were seen once. Sequencing was carried out using PBMCs. Receptors originate from a man aged 25-45 years in good health and CMV-seronegative. The CDR3 runs from the conserved cysteine through the conserved F or W.

V	J	CDR3
TRBV9	TRBJ2-7	CASSVGTGGAYEQYF
TRBV28	TRBJ2-4	CASSSGLAKNIQYF
TRBV7-9	TRBJ2-7	CASSLLFEGEQYF
TRBV5-1	TRBJ2-3	CASSLVRGMDTQYF
TRBV5-4	TRBJ2-1	CASSRTADSYNEQFF
TRBV7-2	TRBJ2-7	CASSLGTGGREQYF
TRBV28	TRBJ2-7	CASSPNGQNYEQYF
TRBV5-1	TRBJ2-7	CASSSSEGAEQYF
TRBV13	TRBJ2-5	CASSLGERGETQYF
TRBV5-1	TRBJ2-3	CASSPGQGGRADTQYF
TRBV9	TRBJ1-3	CASSVAGLPGGNTIYF
TRBV7-8	TRBJ2-5	CASSLRPGGETQYF
TRBV19	TRBJ1-5	CASSIGQGDNQPQHF
TRBV5-1	TRBJ2-7	CASRLGQSSYEQYF
TRBV6-4	TRBJ2-5	CASSDSIGGLAGEPAETQYF
TRBV5-6	TRBJ2-7	CASREGVSYEQYF
TRBV4-2	TRBJ2-2	CASSQGAANTGELFF
TRBV11-2	TRBJ1-3	CASSASTSGNTIYF
TRBV29-1	TRBJ1-2	CSVEEVEDRANYGYTF
TRBV5-4	TRBJ2-5	CASSSQLAGGPEETQYF
TRBV28	TRBJ2-1	CASGAGGKYNEQFF
TRBV7-8	TRBJ2-5	CASSSNPGLAVETQYF
TRBV28	TRBJ2-3	CASSPQLGLAYTDTQYF
TRBV6-4	TRBJ2-3	CASSLSSTDTQYF
TRBV18	TRBJ1-1	CASRTGENTEAFF
TRBV7-8	TRBJ2-7	CASSLTGGLGTLTYEQYF
TRBV15	TRBJ1-1	CATSRSKQGSEAFF
TRBV6-1	TRBJ1-3	CASSTGGPGNTIYF
TRBV6-1	TRBJ1-1	CASSVYEGTIYDTEAFF
TRBV19	TRBJ1-1	CASSIEGRGEAFF
TRBV5-4	TRBJ2-3	CASTEWGVGTDTQYF
TRBV5-6	TRBJ2-7	CASSLGQGAPYEQYF
TRBV5-6	TRBJ2-5	CASSLERGGGTQYF
TRBV6-5	TRBJ1-3	CASSQDSSGNTIYF
TRBV10-3	TRBJ1-1	CAIRPGQGRTGGTEAFF
TRBV2	TRBJ2-3	CASSSSGGASGDTQYF
TRBV5-4	TRBJ2-3	CASSGSDTQYF
TRBV14	TRBJ2-1	CASSQLAGASEDEQFF
TRBV7-2	TRBJ2-3	CASSSERRGQYF
TRBV9	TRBJ2-3	CASSVERSTGKQDTQYF
TRBV11-1	TRBJ1-1	CASSFFPDMNTEAFF
TRBV11-1	TRBJ2-5	CASSFRGGRETQYF
TRBV19	TRBJ2-2	CASSLLSGNTGELFF
TRBV4-1	TRBJ2-7	CASSHGTGEYEQYF
TRBV15	TRBJ1-1	CATSRDRTAEAFF
TRBV6-6	TRBJ2-7	CATTGGYEQYF
TRBV5-1	TRBJ2-7	CASSVLYVSAGDYEQYF
TRBV6-6	TRBJ2-7	CASSKDTSYEQYF
TRBV29-1	TRBJ2-7	CSAWDTASYEQYF
TRBV5-1	TRBJ1-1	CASSLPRGDYTEAFF
TRBV18	TRBJ1-1	CASSLTGTPMNTEAFF
TRBV6-5	TRBJ1-5	CASRSGTGYHQPQHF
TRBV12-5	TRBJ1-4	CASGLATPDRSTNEKLFF
TRBV27	TRBJ1-4	CASSFGQGHGKLFF
TRBV30	TRBJ2-7	CAWSGLGTGAREQYF
TRBV6-1	TRBJ2-7	CASSELTGGYYEQYF
TRBV5-6	TRBJ2-1	CASSSGDNEQFF
TRBV7-8	TRBJ1-6	CASSRGQGNSPLNF
TRBV27	TRBJ2-7	CASSSGLAGGLSSYEQYF